The clone carrying this TCR beta chain has just a few counts. Unique molecular identifiers were in the cDNA, with template-switch universal primer binding. Each CDR3 protein is one row after TCRdb ran MiXCR on the 5' RACE reads. The sample lists 450,000 to 500,000 distinct CDR3 sequences, approximately 15% occurring once. Trimming shortened V by 0 bases and J by 5 bases, and 17 bases separated the two germline ends. Germline CDR1 reads LGHNA; CDR2 reads YSLEER. The CDR3 has 16 residues. This record belongs to a study of identical twins. The same sample was also studied in work on yellow fever vaccine responses in identical twins.

Sequences were obtained from CD4+ T cells sorted from blood. The source of this sequence is a woman between 18 and 29 years old in good health. The rearrangement links TRBV4-3 to TRBJ2-7, with D possibly TRBD2 on 5 matching bases. The CDR3 loop reads CASSQDSSASSDEQYF. Written as DNA, the CDR3 is TGCGCCAGCAGCCAAGATAGTTCGGCTAGCTCGGACGAGCAGTACTTC.